This paragraph reports one TCR beta chain. Its antigen remains unidentified. Described time point: baseline pretreatment blood. Treatment of the sample: 15 Gy SBRT to primary tumor, nephrectomy 4 weeks later. This specimen comes from a study of radiation and T cells in renal cell carcinoma. Study-wide findings and caveats: In blood, top tumor clones expanded by 2 weeks, shrinking by 4.

Only in-frame clones appear in the TCRdb table, and some are missing; sequencing was by immunoSEQ multiplex PCR. The table records some 140,000 clones, approximately 90% of them present only once. Germline CDR1 reads KGHSH; CDR2 reads LQKENI. The germline V and J ends were trimmed by 0 bases and 2 bases, with 7 bases remaining between them. This CDR3 has 14 residues. The rearrangement joins TRBV18 to TRBJ2-5; no clear D. The starting material was blood, obtained from a patient whose treatment included radiotherapy and nephrectomy. This clonotype originated in a woman in her forties or fifties with renal cell carcinoma. The CDR3 DNA reads as TGTGCCAGCTCACCACCGGCAGTTCAAGAGACCCAGTACTTC. This translates into CASSPPAVQETQYF. The full variable domain, in which reference TRBV18 and TRBJ2-5 provide the parts outside the CDR3, is NAGVMQNPRHLVRRRGQEARLRCSPMKGHSHVYWYRQLPEEGLKFMVYLQKENIIDESGMPKERFSAEFPKEGPSILRIQQVVRGDSAAYFCASSPPAVQETQYFGPGTRLLVL.